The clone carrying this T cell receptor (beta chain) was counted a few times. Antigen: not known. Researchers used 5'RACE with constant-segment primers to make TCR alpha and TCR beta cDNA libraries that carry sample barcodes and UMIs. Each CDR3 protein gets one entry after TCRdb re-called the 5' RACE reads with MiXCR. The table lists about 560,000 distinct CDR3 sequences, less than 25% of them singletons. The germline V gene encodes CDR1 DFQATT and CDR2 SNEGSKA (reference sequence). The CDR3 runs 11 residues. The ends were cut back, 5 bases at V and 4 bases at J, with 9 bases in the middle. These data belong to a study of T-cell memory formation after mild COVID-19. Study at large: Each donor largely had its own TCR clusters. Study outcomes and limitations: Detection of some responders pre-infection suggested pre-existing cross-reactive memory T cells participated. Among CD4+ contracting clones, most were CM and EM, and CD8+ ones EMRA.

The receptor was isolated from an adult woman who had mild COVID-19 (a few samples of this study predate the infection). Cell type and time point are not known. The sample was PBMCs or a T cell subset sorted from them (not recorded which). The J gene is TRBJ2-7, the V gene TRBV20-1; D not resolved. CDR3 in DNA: TGCAGTGCTCTCGACGGTTACGAGCAGTACTTC. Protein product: CSALDGYEQYF.